The 14 T cell receptor beta chains reported below all come from one sample, sequenced in a study of sequential checkpoint blockade in melanoma. Specified treatment: randomized to nivolumab then ipilimumab (arm A) or the reverse (arm B). Clones were read by immunoSEQ multiplex PCR, and TCRdb kept only the in-frame ones, dropping some. The top ten hold 5.4% of the sample, which has approximately 8,000 clones, about 28% seen once. The specimen comprised tumor tissue (inferred from file names), sampled from a patient given nivolumab and ipilimumab in sequence. The receptors stem from a human donor with melanoma.

This clone was counted between two and nine times. V is TRBV6-8 and J is TRBJ1-1, with 7 bases identical to TRBD1. Germline CDR1 reads MNHGY; CDR2 reads SAAAGT. The CDR3 covers 15 residues. V lost 5 bases, J lost 4 bases, and 10 bases stayed unmatched. The CDR3 region has the DNA TGTGCCAGCAGTCCCCGACAGGGATTGAGCACTGAAGCTTTCTTT. Its protein is CASSPRQGLSTEAFF.

This clone has ten or more counts. This sequence joins TRBV11-3 and TRBJ2-1; D ambiguous. The CDR3 runs 16 residues. The ends were cut back, 5 bases at V and 5 bases at J, with 19 bases in the middle. Germline assignment: CDR1 SGHNT and CDR2 YENEEA. Here the CDR3 reads CASSLKAWLGNNEQFF. CDR3 DNA sequence: TGTGCCAGCAGCCTCAAAGCGTGGCTGGGAAACAATGAGCAGTTCTTC.

CDR3 residues: CASSYLEVSSWGTEAFF. The CDR3 DNA reads as TGTGCCAGCAGTTACCTTGAGGTTTCTTCCTGGGGGACTGAAGCTTTCTTT. V and J are TRBV6-8 and TRBJ1-1, with D tentatively TRBD1 (5 bases). Germline lookup yields CDR1 MNHGY and CDR2 SAAAGT. CDR3 length: 17 residues. V was cut by 2 bases and J by 5 bases, with 21 bases left in between.

This clone occurred many times. The rearrangement uses TRBV7-2 and TRBJ1-1, with D possibly being TRBD1 (5 bases). CDR1 is SGHTA, CDR2 FQGNSA, per germline. The CDR3 has 13 residues. V shed 4 bases and J shed 4 bases, with 10 bases lying between them. CDR3 sequence reads: CASSSTVITEAFF. For the CDR3, the DNA is TGTGCCAGCAGCTCGACAGTTATCACTGAAGCTTTCTTT. Together with reference TRBV7-2 and TRBJ1-1, the CDR3 gives the full variable domain: GAGVSQSPSNKVTEKGKDVELRCDPISGHTALYWYRQSLGQGLEFLIYFQGNSAPDKSGLPSDRFSAERTGGSVSTLTIQRTQQEDSAVYLCASSSTVITEAFFGQGTRLTVV.

This clone was detected a few times. This chain joins TRBV6-8 and TRBJ1-5; 11 bases map to TRBD1. CDR3 size: 15 residues. From germline, CDR1 is MNHGY and CDR2 SAAAGT. The V segment lost 8 bases and the J segment 4 bases; nucleotides outside the gene matches: 7. The CDR3 here is CASLRTGGRNQPQHF. In DNA, the CDR3 is TGTGCCAGCCTCAGGACAGGGGGCAGGAATCAGCCCCAGCATTTT.

This clone is medium-sized in the sample. This chain uses TRBV6-8 with TRBJ1-4; no clear D. Germline CDR1 reads MNHGY; CDR2 reads SAAAGT. Trimming pared 4 bases from V and 2 bases from J, leaving 2 bases between. The CDR3 consists of 12 residues. The CDR3 DNA sequence: TGTGCCAGCAGTTTGACTAATGAAAAACTGTTTTTT. Its translation is CASSLTNEKLFF.

This chain connects TRBV29-1 to TRBJ1-2; 7 bases map to TRBD1. The CDR3 is 12 amino acids. From germline, CDR1 is SQVTM and CDR2 ANQGSEA. V dropped 7 bases and J dropped 3; count of bases not matched to a gene: 5. The CDR3 bases are TGCAGCGGCGGAGACAGGGACTATGGCTACACCTTC. Amino acids: CSGGDRDYGYTF.

The chain employs TRBV19 and TRBJ1-2, with TRBD1 as a possible D gene (5 bases). From germline, CDR1 is LNHDA and CDR2 SQIVND (reference sequence). The germline V and J ends were trimmed by 7 bases and 7 bases, with 22 bases remaining between them. The CDR3 sequence is 15 residues long. The CDR3 sequence: CASTTGAGRISGYTF. The CDR3, as DNA: TGTGCCAGTACCACTGGGGCAGGGCGGATCTCTGGCTACACCTTC.

V is TRBV6-8 and J is TRBJ1-4, with D possibly being TRBD1 (5 bases). The CDR3 has 13 amino acids. V was cut by 8 bases and J by 4 bases, with 11 bases left in between. The germline CDR1 and CDR2 sequences are MNHGY and SAAAGT. The CDR3 loop is CASRGGDNEKLFF. The CDR3 DNA reads as TGTGCCAGCCGGGGGGGGGATAATGAAAAACTGTTTTTT.

A few counts support this clone. The germline gene is not matched at one end of the junction; a read error may be the cause. The chain joins TRBV6-8 to TRBJ1-1; 9 positions match TRBD1. The CDR3 is 15 residues long. CDR1 is MNHGY and CDR2 is SAAAGT in the germline V gene. The CDR3: CASSDTGTGNAEAFF. The CDR3 region has the DNA TGTGCCAGCAGTGATACCGGGACAGGGAACGCTGAAGCTTTCTTT.

The V call is TRBV6-8, the J call TRBJ1-4; D unresolved. The CDR3 is 13 residues long. The germline CDR1 and CDR2 sequences are MNHGY and SAAAGT. V was clipped by 4 bases and J by 7 bases, with 10 bases between them. CDR3 in amino acids: CASSSPGSEKLFF. As DNA, the CDR3 is TGTGCCAGCAGTTCCCCGGGGAGTGAAAAACTGTTTTTT.

The genes are TRBV19 and TRBJ1-1, with a tentative D call TRBD1 (5 bases). Trimming removed 1 base from V and 5 bases from J, with 14 bases in between. Germline V gives CDR1 LNHDA, CDR2 SQIVND (reference sequence). The CDR3 is 15 residues long. CDR3 nucleotide sequence: TGTGCCAGTAGTATAGGGGGCACGCAAGGGACTGAAGCTTTCTTT. Translated, it gives CASSIGGTQGTEAFF.

The CDR3 protein is CASSSTSPNLDTQYF. CDR3 sequence (DNA): TGTGCCAGCAGTTCCACTAGCCCGAATCTGGATACGCAGTATTTT. The chain employs TRBV6-8 and TRBJ2-3; perhaps TRBD2 as D (6 bases). V lost 4 bases and J lost 6, with 17 bases in between. CDR1 and CDR2 (germline): MNHGY, SAAAGT. The CDR3 is 15 residues long.

The V gene is TRBV7-6, the J gene TRBJ2-6; D ambiguous. The CDR3 covers 14 residues. V was cut by 1 base and J by 4 bases, with 5 bases left in between. Germline V gives CDR1 SGHVS, CDR2 FNYEAQ. The DNA of the CDR3 is TGTGCCAGCAGCTTAGATTCCGGGGCCAACGTCCTGACTTTC. This sequence encodes CASSLDSGANVLTF.